This is a list of T cell receptor beta chains from one sample in a study of cytomegalovirus exposure and HLA in healthy donors. The repertoire was sequenced with immunoSEQ multiplex PCR; TCRdb's copy has only in-frame clones and lacks some. This sample has 100,000 to 120,000 clones; 80% occur once, and the top ten carry about 2.9%. The sequenced material came from PBMCs. The receptors here all came from a woman in her sixties or seventies in good health and CMV-seropositive. The CDR3 runs from the conserved cysteine through the conserved F or W. D genes are given only for firm matches. Expanded clones are given a class, and other clones once, few, many or no size at all.

TRBD2	15	TRBV13	TRBJ2-1	.	TGTGCCAGCAGCCACAGCGGGAGGGATGGGAATGAGCAGTTCTTC	CASSHSGRDGNEQFF
.	16	TRBV5-8	TRBJ2-3	.	TGTGCCAGCAGCTCGGGTTTCCGGACTAGCACAGATACGCAGTATTTT	CASSSGFRTSTDTQYF
.	13	TRBV7-2	TRBJ1-2	.	TGTGCCAGCAGCCCGAGCGAGGGTCTGGGCTACACCTTC	CASSPSEGLGYTF
.	11	TRBV6-5	TRBJ1-1	few	TGTGCCAGCACCCAGAACACTGAAGCTTTCTTT	CASTQNTEAFF
.	12	TRBV5-1	TRBJ2-5	.	TGCGCCAGCAAGCTAGAAAGGGAGACCCAGTACTTC	CASKLERETQYF
TRBD1	15	TRBV6-6	TRBJ1-3	.	TGTGCCAGCAGTTTTCCAGGGGGCCTCGGAAACACCATATATTTT	CASSFPGGLGNTIYF
.	16	TRBV5-4	TRBJ2-5	.	TGTGCCAGCAGCTTGGATCAGTCTCTGTACCAAGAGACCCAGTACTTC	CASSLDQSLYQETQYF
TRBD1	12	TRBV30	TRBJ1-2	.	TGTGCCTGGCGTCAGGGGGTACGTGGCTACACCTTC	CAWRQGVRGYTF
TRBD1	14	TRBV5-4	TRBJ1-2	.	TGTGCCAGCAGCTACCCGGACAGGAACTATGGCTACACCTTC	CASSYPDRNYGYTF
.	15	TRBV18	TRBJ1-1	.	TGTGCCAGCTCACCGATGGGGACGGGAGGAACTGAAGCTTTCTTT	CASSPMGTGGTEAFF
.	14	TRBV5-1	TRBJ2-2	.	TGCGCCAGCAGCTTTGGAGAGAACACCGGGGAGCTGTTTTTT	CASSFGENTGELFF
.	18	TRBV9	TRBJ1-1	.	TGTGCCAGCAGCGTAAGGCGTCAGGGGAACAAAATGAACACTGAAGCTTTCTTT	CASSVRRQGNKMNTEAFF
.	15	TRBV18	TRBJ2-7	.	TGTGCCAGCTCACCTTCGGACAGCCCCCTATACGAGCAGTACTTC	CASSPSDSPLYEQYF
TRBD1	17	TRBV5-1	TRBJ2-4	.	TGCGCCAGCAGCGATCACAGGGGTTCAGGCGCCAAAAACATTCAGTACTTC	CASSDHRGSGAKNIQYF
.	18	TRBV19	TRBJ2-1	.	TGTGCCAGTAGTATAGATCGTTCGGCCAGGACATCGTTTCGGGAGCAGTTCTTC	CASSIDRSARTSFREQFF
TRBD1	16	TRBV28	TRBJ2-7	.	TGTGCCAGCAGTTTACCTGCAGGACAGGGGGCGCGGGAGCAGTACTTC	CASSLPAGQGAREQYF
TRBD2	14	TRBV7-9	TRBJ2-7	.	TGTGCCAGCAGCTTAAAAGCGGGAGGGAATGAGCAGTACTTC	CASSLKAGGNEQYF
.	15	TRBV7-3	TRBJ2-7	.	TGTGCCAGCAGCCAGCAAGGCTGGGGGGACTACGAGCAGTACTTC	CASSQQGWGDYEQYF
.	16	TRBV25-1	TRBJ2-2	.	TGTGCCAGCAGTGCTCCACACGGGGTTGACACCGGGGAGCTGTTTTTT	CASSAPHGVDTGELFF
TRBD1	15	TRBV30	TRBJ1-2	.	TGTGCCTGGAGTGTAGGACAGGGTGGTGACTATGGCTACACCTTC	CAWSVGQGGDYGYTF
.	14	TRBV6-1	TRBJ1-1	.	TGTGCCAGCAACTCCCTCTCAGGTAACACTGAAGCTTTCTTT	CASNSLSGNTEAFF
.	14	TRBV5-1	TRBJ1-1	many	TGCGCCAGCAGCTTGTCTCCGGGAGGGACTGAAGCTTTCTTT	CASSLSPGGTEAFF
.	12	TRBV7-6	TRBJ2-1	.	TGTGCCAGCAGCGCCCTCCTCGGGGAGCAGTTCTTC	CASSALLGEQFF
TRBD2	17	TRBV7-6	TRBJ2-2	.	TGTGCCAGCAGCTTAGATCCAGCGGGAGAATTTGCCGGGGAGCTGTTTTTT	CASSLDPAGEFAGELFF
.	17	TRBV13	TRBJ1-2	.	TGTGCCAGCAGCTTATTTCAGGGGCGTACGCACCTCTATGGCTACACCTTC	CASSLFQGRTHLYGYTF
.	13	TRBV6-1	TRBJ1-1	.	TGTGCCAGCAGTTCGACAGGAACCTGGGAAGCTTTCTTT	CASSSTGTWEAFF
TRBD2	17	TRBV18	TRBJ2-3	.	TGTGCCAGCTTACCACTAGCGGGAGGGCGGAGCACAGATACGCAGTATTTT	CASLPLAGGRSTDTQYF
.	14	TRBV25-1	TRBJ2-7	.	TGTGCCAGCAGTATGCTGGGAGGCTCCTACGAGCAGTACTTC	CASSMLGGSYEQYF
TRBD1	15	TRBV4-1	TRBJ2-7	.	TGCGCCAGCGCCCCGACCGGGACAGGGACCCTCGAGCAGTACTTC	CASAPTGTGTLEQYF
.	15	TRBV7-9	TRBJ1-5	.	TGTGCCAGCAGCTTAGATGCAGGGCACAATCAGCCCCAGCATTTT	CASSLDAGHNQPQHF
.	14	TRBV2	TRBJ2-7	few	TGTGCCAGTAAACCCGGGACTGCCCCTATCGAGCAGTACTTC	CASKPGTAPIEQYF
.	12	TRBV7-3	TRBJ1-3	.	TGTGCCAGCGGGGGGGCTGGAAACACCATATATTTT	CASGGAGNTIYF
.	14	TRBV4-2	TRBJ2-7	.	TGTGCCAGCAGCCAACCACAGGCACCCTACGAGCAGTACTTC	CASSQPQAPYEQYF
.	12	TRBV30	TRBJ2-5	.	TGTGCCTGGGAAAGAAATAGAGAGACCCAGTACTTC	CAWERNRETQYF
.	14	TRBV7-3	TRBJ2-2	.	TGTGCCAGCAGCTCGATCAGCGGAGGCGGGGAGCTGTTTTTT	CASSSISGGGELFF
.	10	TRBV6-6	TRBJ1-1	few	TGTGCCAGCAGCCCTAGTGAAGCTTTCTTT	CASSPSEAFF
TRBD1	13	TRBV30	TRBJ1-2	.	TGTGCCTGGACTCGACAGGGGAACTATGGCTACACCTTC	CAWTRQGNYGYTF
.	15	TRBV25-1	TRBJ1-4	.	TGTGCCAGCAGCCAATTGAGGACAGCTAATGAAAAACTGTTTTTT	CASSQLRTANEKLFF
.	16	TRBV14	TRBJ1-1	few	TGTGCCAGCAGCCAAGATGAGGGATTGGTGAACACTGAAGCTTTCTTT	CASSQDEGLVNTEAFF
.	14	TRBV28	TRBJ2-5	.	TGTGCCAGCAGTTTGGTGAGGGTACAAGAGACCCAGTACTTC	CASSLVRVQETQYF
.	11	TRBV20-1	TRBJ2-1	once	TGCAGTGCTAGAGTCTTGGAGGAGCAGTTCTTC	CSARVLEEQFF
TRBD1	15	TRBV6-1	TRBJ1-4	.	TGTGCCAGCAGCCTTCGACAGGGGAGTCGGGAAAAACTGTTTTTT	CASSLRQGSREKLFF
TRBD1	14	TRBV15	TRBJ2-5	.	TGTGCCACCAGCAGTTCTGACAGGGGGGGGACCCAGTACTTC	CATSSSDRGGTQYF
TRBD1	15	TRBV19	TRBJ1-2	.	TGTGCCAGTAGTACCTCCGCCCACAGGGGAGGTGGCTACACCTTC	CASSTSAHRGGGYTF
.	11	TRBV19	TRBJ1-1	.	TGTGCCAGTAGTATTGGGCCAAAAGCTTTCTTT	CASSIGPKAFF
TRBD1	13	TRBV6-1	TRBJ1-3	.	TGTGCCAGCAGTGTAGGACAGGGGAGCACCATATATTTT	CASSVGQGSTIYF